This T cell receptor beta chain was sequenced for a study of blood T cell repertoires in COVID-19. In the study overall: PBMCs, B-cell-depleted T cells, or T cells were the source of the cDNA or gDNA that made up the material.

Authors' analysis steps: The assay estimated nucleated cells by amplifying reference gene primers. The assay was immunoSEQ multiplex PCR, and TCRdb's table has in-frame clones only and misses some. The V and J calls and clone size were taken over from that table, and D and trimming were inferred from the DNA. This table holds about 410,000 clones, 86% found once. The J segment lost 5 bases and the V segment lost 6 bases, leaving 13 bases of the junction unmatched. This CDR3 spans 17 amino acids. CDR1 MNHEY and CDR2 SMNVEV come from the germline V gene (reference sequence). The sequence was obtained from a woman in her 30s with active or convalescent COVID-19. The source material was peripheral blood. The chain couples TRBV27 to TRBJ1-6; 7 bases are shared with TRBD1. The CDR3 region has the DNA TGTGCCAGCAGCCGCGACAGGGCCCGATTCCATAATTCACCCCTCCACTTT. The encoded protein is CASSRDRARFHNSPLHF.